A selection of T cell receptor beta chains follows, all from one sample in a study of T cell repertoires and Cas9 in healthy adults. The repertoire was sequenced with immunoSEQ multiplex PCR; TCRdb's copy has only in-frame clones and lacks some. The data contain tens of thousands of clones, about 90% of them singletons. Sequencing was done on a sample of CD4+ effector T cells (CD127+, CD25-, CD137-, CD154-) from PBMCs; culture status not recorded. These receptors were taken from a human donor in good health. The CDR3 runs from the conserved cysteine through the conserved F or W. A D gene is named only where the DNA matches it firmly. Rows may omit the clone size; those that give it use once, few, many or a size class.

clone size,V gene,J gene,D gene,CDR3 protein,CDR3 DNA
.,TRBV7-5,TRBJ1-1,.,CARSPQSNTEAFF,TGTGCCAGAAGTCCACAATCGAACACTGAAGCTTTCTTT
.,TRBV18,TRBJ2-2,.,CASSLSGHNTGELFF,TGTGCCAGCTCACTATCGGGACACAACACCGGGGAGCTGTTTTTT
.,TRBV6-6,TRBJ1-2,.,CASSTIRTRPARYTF,TGTGCCAGCAGCACTATTAGGACGCGCCCGGCGAGGTACACCTTC
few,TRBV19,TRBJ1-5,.,CASSIRGYSNQPQHF,TGTGCCAGTAGTATTAGGGGATATAGCAATCAGCCCCAGCATTTT
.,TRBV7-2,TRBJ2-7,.,CASSLKVGPYYEQYF,TGTGCCAGCAGCTTAAAGGTCGGGCCGTACTACGAGCAGTACTTC
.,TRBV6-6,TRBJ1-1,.,CASWRTDYGEAFF,TGTGCCAGCTGGCGGACAGACTATGGAGAAGCTTTCTTT
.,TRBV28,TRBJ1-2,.,CASSFQGPRGYTF,TGTGCCAGCAGTTTTCAGGGGCCTAGGGGCTACACCTTC
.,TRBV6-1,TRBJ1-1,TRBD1,CASTEGQFPTEAFF,TGTGCCAGCACAGAGGGACAGTTTCCCACTGAAGCTTTCTTT
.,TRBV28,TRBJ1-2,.,CASRPLGGGGYTF,TGTGCCAGCAGGCCTTTGGGGGGCGGTGGCTACACCTTC
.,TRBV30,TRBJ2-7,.,CAWSVHSYEQYF,TGTGCCTGGAGTGTACATAGCTACGAGCAGTACTTC
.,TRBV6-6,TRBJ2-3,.,CASSYDLSTDTQYF,TGTGCCAGCAGTTACGACTTGAGCACAGATACGCAGTATTTT
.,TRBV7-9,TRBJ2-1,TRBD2,CASSLAFGTSGGFNEQFF,TGTGCCAGCAGCTTAGCCTTCGGGACTAGCGGGGGGTTTAATGAGCAGTTCTTC
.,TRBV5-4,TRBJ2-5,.,CASSPRPHPQETQYF,TGTGCCAGCAGCCCACGACCGCACCCCCAAGAGACCCAGTACTTC
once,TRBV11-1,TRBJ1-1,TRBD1,CASSSGGGNTEAFF,TGTGCCAGCAGCTCAGGGGGCGGGAACACTGAAGCTTTCTTT
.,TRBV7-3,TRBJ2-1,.,CASSLILSSYNEQFF,TGTGCCAGCAGCTTAATTCTGAGCTCCTACAATGAGCAGTTCTTC
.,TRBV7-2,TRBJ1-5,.,CASSSQGMGNQPQHF,TGTGCCAGCAGCTCTCAGGGAATGGGCAATCAGCCCCAGCATTTT
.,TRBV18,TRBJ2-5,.,CASSPAGLETQYF,TGTGCCAGCTCACCCGCGGGACTGGAGACCCAGTACTTC
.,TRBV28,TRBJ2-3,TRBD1,CATLRDSTDTQYF,TGTGCCACCCTCAGGGACAGTACAGATACGCAGTATTTT
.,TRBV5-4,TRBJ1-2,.,CASSLESAMRGGGYTF,TGTGCCAGCAGCTTGGAGTCCGCGATGCGGGGGGGCGGCTACACCTTC
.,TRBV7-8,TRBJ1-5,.,CASSLAGSRGLWINQPQHF,TGTGCCAGCAGCTTAGCGGGGAGTCGTGGATTGTGGATCAATCAGCCCCAGCATTTT
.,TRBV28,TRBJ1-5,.,CASSLGGIPNQPQHF,TGTGCCAGCAGCCTAGGAGGGATTCCCAATCAGCCCCAGCATTTT
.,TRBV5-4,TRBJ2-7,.,CASSIGTATYEQYF,TGTGCCAGCAGCATCGGGACGGCAACCTACGAGCAGTACTTC
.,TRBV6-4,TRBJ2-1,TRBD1,CASSEEGQGPLGNEQFF,TGTGCCAGCAGTGAAGAGGGACAGGGGCCGCTGGGGAATGAGCAGTTCTTC
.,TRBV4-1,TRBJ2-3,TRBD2,CASSTPGLAGGERDTQYF,TGCGCCAGCTCGACCCCAGGACTAGCGGGAGGGGAACGGGATACGCAGTATTTT
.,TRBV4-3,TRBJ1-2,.,CASSQASFIPRAGDYGYTF,TGCGCCAGCAGCCAAGCAAGTTTTATACCCCGGGCGGGGGACTATGGCTACACCTTC
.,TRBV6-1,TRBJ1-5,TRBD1,CASRQDRVSNQPQHF,TGTGCCAGCAGACAGGACAGGGTAAGCAATCAGCCCCAGCATTTT
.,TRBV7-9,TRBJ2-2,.,CASSFGGAPGELFF,TGTGCCAGCAGCTTTGGGGGCGCCCCCGGGGAGCTGTTTTTT
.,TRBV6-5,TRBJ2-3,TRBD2,CASSWRGGEGDTQYF,TGTGCCAGCAGTTGGCGGGGGGGGGAGGGAGATACGCAGTATTTT
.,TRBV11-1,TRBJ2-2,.,CASSPTGGSNTGELFF,TGTGCCAGCAGCCCAACCGGAGGGAGCAACACCGGGGAGCTGTTTTTT
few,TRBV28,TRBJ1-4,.,CASSLRWEKLFF,TGTGCCAGCAGTTTAAGGTGGGAAAAACTGTTTTTT
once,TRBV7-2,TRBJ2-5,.,CASSFGLQETQYF,TGTGCCAGCAGCTTCGGGTTACAAGAGACCCAGTACTTC
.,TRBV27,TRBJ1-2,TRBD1,CASSTDRVGAFNYGYTF,TGTGCCAGCAGTACCGACAGGGTGGGGGCTTTTAACTATGGCTACACCTTC
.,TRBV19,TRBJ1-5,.,CASSQIDGYNQPQHF,TGTGCCAGTAGTCAAATTGACGGTTACAATCAGCCCCAGCATTTT
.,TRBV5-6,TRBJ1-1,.,CASSITVNTEAFF,TGTGCCAGCAGCATTACAGTGAACACTGAAGCTTTCTTT
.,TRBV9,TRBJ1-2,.,CASSVDDSRYGYTF,TGTGCCAGCAGCGTAGATGACAGCCGCTATGGCTACACCTTC